What follows are 8 T cell receptor beta chains derived from one specimen sequenced in a study of blood T cell repertoires in COVID-19. Assay: immunoSEQ multiplex PCR; the TCRdb copy retains only in-frame clones and omits some. This sample has fewer than 110,000 clones, with about 91% found just once. Sequencing was carried out using peripheral blood. These TCRs come from a man aged 45-65 years with active or convalescent COVID-19.

The chain carries TRBV2 and TRBJ1-2, with 9 bases matching TRBD1. CDR1 is SNHLY, CDR2 FYNNEI, per germline. There are 14 residues in the CDR3. V was clipped by 1 base and J by 5 bases; unmatched bases: 2. The CDR3: CASSEGGQGYGYTF. DNA of the CDR3: TGTGCCAGCAGTGAAGGGGGACAGGGATATGGCTACACCTTC.

This chain links TRBV10-3 with TRBJ2-1; TRBD2 matches at 7 bases. CDR1 is ENHRY and CDR2 is SYGVKD in the germline V gene. J was trimmed by 5 bases and V by 6 bases; bases with no gene match: 1. This CDR3 is 12 amino acids long. The CDR3 bases are TGTGCCATCAGCGGGAGGAACAATGAGCAGTTCTTC. As protein: CAISGRNNEQFF.

The chain recombines TRBV18 with TRBJ1-1; D unclear. Germline CDR1 and CDR2: KGHSH and LQKENI. This CDR3 is 13 amino acids long. Trimming took off 2 bases at V and 1 base at J, with 5 bases between the two ends. The CDR3 loop reads CASSPGRNTEAFF. The DNA for the CDR3 is TGTGCCAGCTCACCAGGGAGGAACACTGAAGCTTTCTTT.

The CDR3 coding sequence is TGTGCCCTGATGCGGGGGGACCCTGGGGCCAACGTCCTGACTTTC. This translates into CALMRGDPGANVLTF. The chain is built from TRBV6-5 and TRBJ2-6; 8 bases align to TRBD2. Germline loops: CDR1 MNHEY, CDR2 SVGAGI. The trim removed 11 bases at V and 2 bases at J, leaving 8 bases unmatched. This CDR3 has 15 amino acids.

This clone was recorded only once. V and J are TRBV15 and TRBJ2-7; maybe TRBD2 (7 bases). The germline V gene encodes CDR1 LNHNV and CDR2 YYDKDF (reference sequence). V lost 0 bases to trimming and J lost 6 bases, with 12 bases between them. This CDR3 has 14 amino acids. Here the CDR3 reads CATSRDKGGSEQYF. Here the CDR3 DNA reads TGTGCCACCAGCAGAGATAAGGGGGGGAGCGAGCAGTACTTC.

V is TRBV7-8 and J is TRBJ2-1; 9 bases fit TRBD2. The ends lost 2 bases at V and 12 bases at J; junction bases unmatched: 20. Looked up from germline, CDR1 is SGHVS and CDR2 is FQNEAQ. This CDR3 is built from 18 residues. CDR3 DNA sequence: TGTGCCAGCAGCTTATATGAGATAGCGGGAGTGGCTGTTTCGCGGCAGTTCTTC. Translated, it gives CASSLYEIAGVAVSRQFF.

The chain uses TRBV30 and TRBJ1-3, with 7 positions matching TRBD1. V gave up 7 bases and J gave up 6 bases; unmatched junction bases: 12. The CDR3 runs to 14 residues. The germline V gene encodes CDR1 GTSNPN and CDR2 SVGIG (reference sequence). The CDR3 DNA reads TGTGCCTACAGGGGCCCCGGGGGGGTAAACACCATATATTTT. Protein: CAYRGPGGVNTIYF.

Here the CDR3 reads CASSQGTGVNSPLHF. DNA for the CDR3: TGTGCCAGCAGCCAAGGGACAGGGGTTAATTCACCCCTCCACTTT. This chain uses TRBV3-1 (or the pseudogene TRBV3-2) with TRBJ1-6; 9 nucleotides align to TRBD1. Germline assignment: CDR1 LGHDT and CDR2 YNNKEL (reference sequence). Trimming removed 1 base from V and 6 bases from J; junction bases left unmatched: 1. The CDR3 sequence is 15 residues long.